This passage covers 8 T cell receptor beta chains from one sample sequenced in a study of blood T cell repertoires in COVID-19. Generated by immunoSEQ multiplex PCR, the TCRdb table keeps only in-frame clones and is missing some. Of 150,000 to 250,000 clones in the sample, approximately 85% are singletons; the top ten hold 12%. The sequenced material came from PBMCs or T cells enriched from blood (not recorded which). The source of these receptors is a middle-aged man who had recovered from COVID-19.

This chain joins TRBV3-1 (or the pseudogene TRBV3-2) and TRBJ2-3, with 9 bases identical to TRBD2. From germline, CDR1 is LGHDT and CDR2 YNNKEL (reference sequence). This CDR3 is 17 amino acids long. V shed 0 bases, J shed 0 bases, and the junction held 4 bases outside the gene matches. The CDR3 sequence is CASSQDLTSGSTDTQYF. The CDR3 nucleotides read TGTGCCAGCAGCCAAGATCTAACTAGCGGGAGCACAGATACGCAGTATTTT.

The V and J genes are TRBV2 and TRBJ2-2, with 8 bases fitting TRBD2. This CDR3 region has 15 residues. CDR1 is SNHLY and CDR2 is FYNNEI in the germline V gene. The J segment lost 5 bases and the V segment lost 6 bases, leaving 8 bases of the junction unmatched. As DNA, the CDR3 is TGTGCCAGCAGCCGCCAGCGGGAGAGGACCGGGGAGCTGTTTTTT. Translated: CASSRQRERTGELFF.

The chain carries TRBV7-3 and TRBJ2-7; D is unresolved. Germline V gene sequence: CDR1 SGHTA, CDR2 FQGTGA. The CDR3 spans 15 residues. V was clipped by 4 bases and J by 0 bases, with 13 bases between them. The CDR3 nucleotides read TGTGCCAGCAGCTATAAAAGTGGGCTCTCCTACGAGCAGTACTTC. This codes for CASSYKSGLSYEQYF.

The chain carries TRBV9 and TRBJ2-1; TRBD2 matches at 8 bases. The CDR3 extends over 16 amino acids. Germline lookup yields CDR1 SGDLS and CDR2 YYNGEE. Trimming at V came to 0 bases and at J to 9 bases, leaving 11 bases not matched to a gene. The CDR3 protein is CASSVASGTSLFEQFF. The CDR3 bases are TGTGCCAGCAGCGTAGCTTCCGGGACTAGTCTATTTGAGCAGTTCTTC.

This chain links TRBV9 with TRBJ1-6, with D possibly matching TRBD1 (6 bases). The length of the CDR3 is 15 residues. Trimming shortened V by 3 bases and J by 3 bases, and 10 bases separated the two germline ends. CDR1 is SGDLS and CDR2 is YYNGEE in the germline V gene. CDR3 nucleotides: TGTGCCAGCAGCGAGGGGGACGGCTATAATTCACCCCTCCACTTT. This encodes CASSEGDGYNSPLHF.

J is TRBJ1-1 and V is TRBV27; D uncertain. This CDR3 is 14 amino acids long. Germline V gene lookup returns CDR1 MNHEY and CDR2 SMNVEV (reference sequence). Trimming pared 2 bases from V and 0 bases from J, leaving 7 bases between. CDR3 region: CASSLDTMNTEAFF. In DNA form, the CDR3 reads TGTGCCAGCAGTTTAGACACAATGAACACTGAAGCTTTCTTT.

The J gene is TRBJ1-2, the V gene TRBV30, with D hard to call. The germline gives CDR1 GTSNPN, CDR2 SVGIG (reference sequence). The CDR3 runs 13 residues. V gave up 3 bases and J gave up 8 bases, with 16 bases separating them. DNA of the CDR3: TGTGCCTGGAGCTCGACGTTGACGCGGGGCTACACCTTC. Protein sequence: CAWSSTLTRGYTF.

This clone was found once. The gene calls are TRBV24-1 and TRBJ2-2; 7 nucleotides match TRBD2. The CDR3 has 15 residues. CDR1 KGHDR and CDR2 SFDVKD come from the germline V gene. The ends lost 9 bases at V and 6 bases at J; junction bases unmatched: 12. The chain's CDR3 is CATGAGPKLAGELFF. In nucleotides, the CDR3 is TGTGCCACCGGAGCGGGACCGAAACTTGCCGGGGAGCTGTTTTTT.